The 26 T cell receptor beta chains below come from one sample, sequenced in a study of blood T cells in healthy people across ages. A second roughly 6 to 12 cycle PCR used barcoded and J-beta primers. A single record per CDR3 protein comes from TCRdb applying MiXCR to the 5' RACE reads. The sample consists of 600,000 to 850,000 distinct CDR3 sequences, about 40% of them appearing once. The sequenced sample was blood. All receptors come from a woman aged 55-75 years in good health.

The rearrangement uses TRBV6-5 and TRBJ1-6; weak D call: TRBD1 (5 bases). This CDR3 comprises 17 residues. Germline lookup yields CDR1 MNHEY and CDR2 SVGAGI. V was clipped by 0 bases and J by 10 bases, with 19 bases between them. For the CDR3, the DNA is TGTGCCAGCAGTTACTCGCCGGCCGGGACTCAAGAGTCACCCCTCCACTTT. Translating it yields CASSYSPAGTQESPLHF.

The J gene is TRBJ2-7, the V gene TRBV5-1; 9 bases line up with TRBD2. CDR1 and CDR2 from the germline V gene are SGHRS and YFSETQ. The CDR3 totals 16 residues. J gave up 3 bases and V 4 bases, and 11 bases lay outside the gene matches. CDR3 nucleotide sequence: TGCGCCAGCAGCCGTCAAGCGGGAGGCCTAATCTACGAGCAGTACTTC. It yields the protein CASSRQAGGLIYEQYF.

The rearrangement joins TRBV7-2 to TRBJ2-2, with 14 bases identical to TRBD2. The CDR3 runs to 20 residues. V lost 4 bases to trimming and J lost 7 bases; unmatched junction nucleotides: 17. From germline, CDR1 is SGHTA and CDR2 FQGNSA. The CDR3 sequence: CASSYFPGLAGVGSVGELFF. The CDR3 coding sequence is TGTGCCAGCAGCTATTTCCCGGGACTAGCGGGAGTCGGGTCGGTCGGGGAGCTGTTTTTT.

This clonotype was counted only a few times. V gene TRBV7-2 combines with J gene TRBJ2-7; D call uncertain. This CDR3 is built from 17 residues. CDR1 is SGHTA and CDR2 is FQGNSA in the germline V gene. Deletions cut 1 base from V and 4 bases from J, with 20 bases between. CDR3 in amino acids: CASSLDGRQRLKYEQYF. The CDR3 bases are TGTGCCAGCAGCTTAGACGGCAGGCAAAGGTTAAAATACGAGCAGTACTTC. Looking up the rest from reference TRBV7-2 and TRBJ2-7 gives the full variable domain: GAGVSQSPSNKVTEKGKDVELRCDPISGHTALYWYRQSLGQGLEFLIYFQGNSAPDKSGLPSDRFSAERTGGSVSTLTIQRTQQEDSAVYLCASSLDGRQRLKYEQYFGPGTRLTVT.

V and J are TRBV7-2 and TRBJ2-3; D is ambiguous. Germline-derived CDR1 and CDR2 are SGHTA and FQGNSA. The CDR3 extends over 14 amino acids. The V and J ends lost 4 bases and 0 bases respectively, with 8 bases between them. CDR3 sequence: CASSSRPSTDTQYF. The CDR3 coding sequence is TGTGCCAGCAGCTCACGACCTAGCACAGATACGCAGTATTTT.

In regard to this clonotype: An end of the junction does not agree with germline; a read error may underlie this. The genes are TRBV12-3 or TRBV12-4 and TRBJ1-4, with 7 bases that match TRBD1. The CDR3 is 16 amino acids. Written as DNA, the CDR3 is TGTGCCAGCAGCTTAGTGTCGACAGGGAGGAATGAAAAACTGTTTTTT. Its translation: CASSLVSTGRNEKLFF.

In this sample, this clonotype turned up a few times. In DNA, the CDR3 is TGTGCCAGCAGCGGGAGGACCACAGATACGCAGTATTTT. Protein: CASSGRTTDTQYF. The genes are TRBV11-1 and TRBJ2-3; possibly TRBD2 for D (6 bases). Germline CDR1 reads SGHAT; CDR2 reads FQDESV (reference sequence). V dropped 5 bases and J dropped 2 bases, with 8 bases sitting between them. CDR3 length equals 13 residues. The entire variable domain, with the rest obtained from reference TRBV11-1 and TRBJ2-3, is as follows: EAEVAQSPRYKITEKSQAVAFWCDPISGHATLYWYRQILGQGPELLVQFQDESVVDDSQLPKDRFSAERLKGVDSTLKIQPAELGDSAMYLCASSGRTTDTQYFGPGTRLTVL.

This chain connects TRBV20-1 to TRBJ2-6; TRBD2 matches at 7 bases. CDR1 and CDR2 (germline): DFQATT, SNEGSKA (reference sequence). Trimming cost V 5 bases and J 0 bases; bases outside gene matches: 10. The CDR3 sequence is 17 residues long. The CDR3 spells CSAGRGTPSSGANVLTF. The CDR3 DNA follows: TGCAGTGCTGGGCGGGGGACGCCCTCCTCTGGGGCCAACGTCCTGACTTTC.

The rearrangement uses TRBV9 and TRBJ2-2; maybe TRBD2 (6 bases). The germline gives CDR1 SGDLS, CDR2 YYNGEE. Trimming removed 0 bases at V and 3 bases at J, with 15 bases between. CDR3 size: 17 residues. The CDR3 reads CASSVAQGLQDTGELFF. The CDR3, as DNA: TGTGCCAGCAGCGTAGCTCAAGGACTACAAGACACCGGGGAGCTGTTTTTT.

The gene calls are TRBV10-3 and TRBJ2-1, with D possibly TRBD1 on 6 matching bases. V was trimmed by 0 bases and J by 4 bases, leaving 13 bases between them. This CDR3 contains 16 residues. Germline lookup yields CDR1 ENHRY and CDR2 SYGVKD. The CDR3 spells CAISESGQTLYNEQFF. CDR3 nucleotide sequence: TGTGCCATCAGTGAGTCCGGACAGACTCTATACAATGAGCAGTTCTTC.

The chain joins TRBV7-6 to TRBJ2-5, with D perhaps assigned TRBD1 or TRBD2 (6 bases each). This CDR3 contains 15 residues. Germline V lookup: CDR1 SGHVS, CDR2 FNYEAQ. V lost 5 bases to trimming and J lost 5 bases, with 18 bases between them. CDR3: CASSAPIGGQETQYF. The CDR3 region has the DNA TGTGCCAGCAGCGCCCCAATCGGGGGCCAGGAGACCCAGTACTTC. The full variable domain, completed using reference TRBV7-6 and TRBJ2-5, is GAGVSQSPRYKVTKRGQDVALRCDPISGHVSLYWYRQALGQGPEFLTYFNYEAQQDKSGLPNDRFSAERPEGSISTLTIQRTEQRDSAMYRCASSAPIGGQETQYFGPGTRLLVL.

About this clonotype: No DNA is shown, since the ends of the CDR3 on it are uncertain; the CDR3 is the one TCRdb lists. The rearrangement uses TRBV21-1 and TRBJ2-4; TRBD1 is the table's D call, not checked against the DNA. TRBV21-1 is noted as a pseudogene. The CDR3 adds up to 14 amino acids, both ends counted. The CDR3 loop is CASSKVGGGNIQYF.

The chain links TRBV27 to TRBJ2-7; tentatively, D is TRBD2 (6 bases). The CDR3 covers 15 residues. Germline CDR1 is MNHEY and CDR2 is SMNVEV (reference sequence). V lost 4 bases, J lost 3 bases, and 16 bases lay in between. In DNA, the CDR3 is TGTGCCAGCAGTTCATCGACGGGGGTGGGCTACGAGCAGTACTTC. It codes for CASSSSTGVGYEQYF.

This clonotype was picked up a small number of times. The rearrangement links TRBV30 to TRBJ2-5, with a possible D match to TRBD2 (5 bases). V was trimmed by 5 bases and J by 3 bases, leaving 16 bases between them. The CDR3 sequence is 14 residues long. The germline CDR1 and CDR2 sequences are GTSNPN and SVGIG (reference sequence). CDR3 sequence reads: CAWGPRMREETQYF. The CDR3, as DNA: TGTGCCTGGGGACCGAGGATGAGGGAAGAGACCCAGTACTTC.

This chain links TRBV2 with TRBJ1-5, with D possibly matching TRBD1 (6 bases). The V end was cut by 4 bases, the J end by 1 base, with 11 bases between. The germline CDR1 and CDR2 sequences are SNHLY and FYNNEI. The CDR3 is made up of 15 amino acids. The CDR3 coding sequence is TGTGCCAGCAGTGTAGAGGGGGTCAGCAATCAGCCCCAGCATTTT. Encoded protein: CASSVEGVSNQPQHF.

This clonotype was observed a single time. The chain combines TRBV28 with TRBJ2-4, with 8 bases lining up with TRBD1. The germline V gene encodes CDR1 MDHEN and CDR2 SYDVKM. Trimming at V came to 3 bases and at J to 0 bases, leaving 7 bases not matched to a gene. The CDR3 totals 17 residues. The CDR3 sequence is CASSFQLQGAAKNIQYF. The CDR3 coding sequence is TGTGCCAGCAGTTTTCAACTCCAGGGGGCAGCCAAAAACATTCAGTACTTC.

The chain recombines TRBV9 with TRBJ2-3; maybe TRBD2 (7 bases). This CDR3 comprises 15 residues. V gave up 2 bases and J gave up 3 bases, with 13 bases separating them. Germline-derived CDR1 and CDR2 are SGDLS and YYNGEE. CDR3 in amino acids: CASSVGGGATDTQYF. The CDR3 nucleotides read TGTGCCAGCAGCGTGGGAGGGGGGGCTACAGATACGCAGTATTTT.

The V and J genes are TRBV7-3 and TRBJ2-3; TRBD1 matches 9 bases. This CDR3 is 16 amino acids long. V shed 5 bases, J shed 10 bases, and the junction held 16 bases outside the gene matches. The germline CDR1 and CDR2 sequences are SGHTA and FQGTGA. CDR3 amino acids: CASSKSLLQGARPQYF. The CDR3 bases are TGTGCCAGCAGCAAATCCCTTCTACAGGGGGCGCGCCCGCAGTATTTT.

V is TRBV20-1 and J is TRBJ2-1, with 13 bases identical to TRBD2. The CDR3 has 17 amino acids. Germline assignment: CDR1 DFQATT and CDR2 SNEGSKA (reference sequence). The J segment lost 0 bases and the V segment lost 6 bases, leaving 8 bases of the junction unmatched. This CDR3 is CSARTSGRATSYNEQFF. CDR3 DNA: TGCAGTGCGCGTACTAGCGGGAGGGCCACCTCCTACAATGAGCAGTTCTTC.

A few counts support this clonotype. The chain uses TRBV6-6 and TRBJ2-7, with D possibly matching TRBD1 (7 bases). CDR1 and CDR2 (germline): MNHNY, SVGAGI (reference sequence). The V and J ends lost 11 bases and 2 bases respectively, with 19 bases between them. The length of the CDR3 is 14 residues. The CDR3 bases are TGTGCCGGGTCCCAGGGGGGTCAGGCCTACGAGCAGTACTTC. It translates to CAGSQGGQAYEQYF.

V is TRBV20-1 and J is TRBJ1-6; D not certain. The CDR3 consists of 17 residues. Trimming pared 2 bases from V and 0 bases from J, leaving 14 bases between. CDR1 is DFQATT, CDR2 SNEGSKA, per germline (reference sequence). The CDR3 region is CSARFVSESSYNSPLHF. DNA of the CDR3: TGCAGTGCTAGATTCGTGTCAGAGAGCTCCTATAATTCACCCCTCCACTTT.

The chain is built from TRBV6-1 and TRBJ2-1; 10 bases agree with TRBD2. The germline V gene has CDR1 MNHNS and CDR2 SASEGT. The CDR3 loop spans 15 amino acids. Germline trimming cut 3 bases from V and 7 bases from J; bases unmatched to any gene: 6. The CDR3 region has the DNA TGTGCCAGCAGTGACTTAGCTAGCGGGGGAAATGAGCAGTTCTTC. Translated, it gives CASSDLASGGNEQFF.

In its sample, this clonotype was seen a few times. The V call is TRBV7-2, the J call TRBJ2-1; D unclear. The DNA end favors TRBJ2-7, so the J call may be wrong. Germline V gene data show CDR1 as SGHTA and CDR2 as FQGNSA. CDR3 length equals 17 residues. This CDR3 reads CASSLAPVVGSYNEQYF. CDR3 coding DNA: TGTGCCAGCAGCTTGGCCCCGGTTGTGGGCTCCTACAATGAGCAGTACTTC.

V usage is TRBV20-1 and J usage is TRBJ2-3; 16 bases map to TRBD2. This CDR3 spans 18 amino acids. CDR1 DFQATT and CDR2 SNEGSKA come from the germline V gene (reference sequence). With 1 base clipped from V and 4 bases from J, the junction kept 8 bases outside the gene matches. The CDR3 is CSARAGTSGGALPDTQYF. DNA for the CDR3: TGCAGTGCTAGAGCCGGGACTAGCGGGGGGGCCCTTCCAGATACGCAGTATTTT.

The chain joins TRBV28 to TRBJ1-1, with 9 bases identical to TRBD1. CDR1 is MDHEN and CDR2 is SYDVKM in the germline V gene. V lost 2 bases, J lost 1 base, and 14 bases stayed unmatched. The CDR3 runs to 19 residues. DNA for the CDR3: TGTGCCAGCAGTTTAACCCCCGGGACAGGGAAGAAAGGGAACACTGAAGCTTTCTTT. Its protein is CASSLTPGTGKKGNTEAFF.

The DNA for the CDR3 is TGCAGCGTTAACCGGGGTAGGGAGGAGACCCAGTACTTC. It encodes CSVNRGREETQYF. This chain links TRBV29-1 with TRBJ2-5, with D maybe TRBD2 (5 bases). The CDR3 has 13 residues. Trimming pared 5 bases from V and 5 bases from J, leaving 15 bases between. CDR1 and CDR2 (germline): SQVTM, ANQGSEA.